Listed here are 18 T cell receptor beta chains from one sample, sequenced in a study of shared clonotypes between healthy human individuals. Sequencing was performed with immunoSEQ multiplex PCR; in TCRdb, only in-frame clones are kept and a portion is missing. The repertoire includes around 980,000 clones, around 78% of them detected once, and around 0.6% sits in the top ten. The sequenced sample consisted of memory CD4+ T cells from PBMCs. As to subset: CD45RA-negative fraction. The receptors were gathered from a man aged 18 to 35 in good health. Some clones in this sample may be carry-over from other donors' samples.

The CDR3: CASSQVLRGEQFF. CDR3 bases: TGCGCCAGCAGCCAAGTTCTCCGAGGTGAGCAGTTCTTC. The V call is TRBV4-3, the J call TRBJ2-1; D gene ambiguous. Germline CDR1 and CDR2: LGHNA and YSLEER. The CDR3 sequence is 13 residues long. Trimming stripped 1 base from V and 9 bases from J, with 10 bases between.

This rearrangement joins TRBV30 to TRBJ2-3; a weak D match, TRBD2 (5 bases). V lost 2 bases and J lost 4, with 7 bases in between. The V gene's germline CDR1 is GTSNPN and CDR2 SVGIG (reference sequence). The CDR3 totals 12 residues. CDR3 amino acids: CAWSKDSDTQYF. In DNA, the CDR3 is TGTGCCTGGAGTAAGGACTCAGATACGCAGTATTTT.

This chain links TRBV28 with TRBJ1-1; 9 nucleotides match TRBD1. Germline loops: CDR1 MDHEN, CDR2 SYDVKM. V shed 6 bases, J shed 4 bases, and the junction held 12 bases outside the gene matches. The CDR3 is made up of 16 amino acids. CDR3 in amino acids: CASSPPRPTGGTEAFF. DNA of the CDR3: TGTGCCAGCAGCCCTCCCCGACCGACAGGGGGCACTGAAGCTTTCTTT.

The chain joins TRBV9 to TRBJ2-2; D ambiguous. Germline CDR1 and CDR2: SGDLS and YYNGEE. The CDR3 is made up of 12 amino acids. Trimming removed 5 bases at V and 9 bases at J, with 11 bases between. The CDR3 region is CASRGLGWELFF. The CDR3 coding sequence is TGTGCCAGCAGAGGTCTTGGGTGGGAGCTGTTTTTT.

The V call is TRBV6-1, the J call TRBJ2-4; D possibly corresponds to TRBD2 (5 bases). The CDR3 is 17 residues long. Germline CDR1 and CDR2: MNHNS and SASEGT. Trimming removed 0 bases from V and 0 bases from J, with 12 bases in between. CDR3 in DNA: TGTGCCAGCAGTGAAGCGCTGGGGAGATTAGCCAAAAACATTCAGTACTTC. Its translation: CASSEALGRLAKNIQYF.

This clone showed up just once. The chain links TRBV7-2 to TRBJ2-2, with D unclear. The CDR3 spans 13 residues. CDR1 is SGHTA and CDR2 is FQGNSA in the germline V gene. V lost 3 bases, J lost 4 bases, and 6 bases lay in between. The CDR3 sequence: CASSFVTTGELFF. Written as DNA, the CDR3 is TGTGCCAGCAGCTTTGTCACCACCGGGGAGCTGTTTTTT. Drawing the rest from reference TRBV7-2 and TRBJ2-2, the complete variable domain is GAGVSQSPSNKVTEKGKDVELRCDPISGHTALYWYRQSLGQGLEFLIYFQGNSAPDKSGLPSDRFSAERTGGSVSTLTIQRTQQEDSAVYLCASSFVTTGELFFGEGSRLTVL.

The J gene is TRBJ2-1, the V gene TRBV15; either TRBD1 or TRBD2 may supply D (5 bases each). Germline lookup yields CDR1 LNHNV and CDR2 YYDKDF (reference sequence). Trimming took 3 bases from V and 5 from J, leaving 8 bases between them. CDR3 length: 13 amino acids. CDR3 DNA sequence: TGTGCCACCAGCAGGGGGGAGAACAATGAGCAGTTCTTC. It is translated as CATSRGENNEQFF.

The chain has TRBV5-1 and TRBJ1-1; perhaps TRBD1 as D (6 bases). CDR1 and CDR2 from the germline V gene are SGHRS and YFSETQ. The V end lost 0 bases, the J end lost 5 bases, and 14 bases lay between the germline ends. This CDR3 is built from 15 residues. The CDR3 protein is CASSLGQALITEAFF. CDR3 bases: TGCGCCAGCAGCTTGGGACAGGCCCTTATTACTGAAGCTTTCTTT. Filled out from reference TRBV5-1 and TRBJ1-1, the complete variable domain reads KAGVTQTPRYLIKTRGQQVTLSCSPISGHRSVSWYQQTPGQGLQFLFEYFSETQRNKGNFPGRFSGRQFSNSRSEMNVSTLELGDSALYLCASSLGQALITEAFFGQGTRLTVV.

The chain joins TRBV28 to TRBJ1-2; D ambiguous. This CDR3 has 13 amino acids. V shed 3 bases and J shed 4 bases, with 9 bases lying between them. Germline CDR1 reads MDHEN; CDR2 reads SYDVKM. The CDR3 protein is CASSLPGIYGYTF. CDR3 in DNA: TGTGCCAGCAGTTTGCCCGGGATCTATGGCTACACCTTC.

The V and J genes are TRBV28 and TRBJ2-1; D is undetermined. Germline V lookup: CDR1 MDHEN, CDR2 SYDVKM. CDR3 length: 17 residues. The V end was cut by 5 bases, the J end by 0 bases, with 17 bases between. CDR3 sequence reads: CASSTRTAPSSYNEQFF. The CDR3 DNA sequence: TGTGCCAGCAGTACCCGGACCGCACCAAGCTCCTACAATGAGCAGTTCTTC.

V and J are TRBV28 and TRBJ2-1; TRBD1 is a possible D gene (8 bases). The germline V gene encodes CDR1 MDHEN and CDR2 SYDVKM. The CDR3 is 16 amino acids. V lost 7 bases to trimming and J lost 4 bases, with 20 bases between them. CDR3: CASTLGGTGVYNEQFF. In DNA, the CDR3 is TGTGCCAGCACTCTGGGGGGGACAGGCGTTTACAATGAGCAGTTCTTC.

V is TRBV6-6 and J is TRBJ2-2, with no clear D. V was shortened by 1 base and J by 9 bases, with 9 bases between the two germline ends. Germline V gene lookup returns CDR1 MNHNY and CDR2 SVGAGI (reference sequence). The CDR3 spans 13 residues. CDR3 DNA: TGTGCCAGCAGTTACTTCCGGGCCAGGGAGCTGTTTTTT. This sequence encodes CASSYFRARELFF.

The gene calls are TRBV9 and TRBJ1-5, with a weak D call TRBD1 (5 bases). With 0 bases removed from V and 7 bases from J, the gap between germline ends came to 11 bases. The V gene's germline CDR1 is SGDLS and CDR2 YYNGEE. The CDR3 extends over 14 amino acids. CDR3 protein: CASSVEAQGQPQHF. The CDR3 region has the DNA TGTGCCAGCAGCGTAGAGGCCCAGGGACAGCCCCAGCATTTT.

This clone was observed once. V usage is TRBV25-1 and J usage is TRBJ2-7, with 7 bases identical to TRBD2. CDR1 and CDR2 from the germline V gene are MGHDK and SYGVNS. V lost 1 base and J lost 2; bases outside the gene matches: 2. The CDR3 extends over 14 amino acids. The CDR3 nucleotides are TGTGCCAGCAGTGAATCCGGACTAGCCTACGAGCAGTACTTC. Its translation: CASSESGLAYEQYF.

Only a few counts were recorded for this clone. The chain couples TRBV28 to TRBJ1-1; D gene unclear. The germline V gene has CDR1 MDHEN and CDR2 SYDVKM. The CDR3 extends over 12 amino acids. V lost 2 bases and J 7 bases, leaving 8 bases between the germline ends. Here the CDR3 DNA reads TGTGCCAGCAGTTTAGGCGTCCTTGAAGCTTTCTTT. It is translated as CASSLGVLEAFF.

The gene calls are TRBV10-3 and TRBJ2-3; 9 bases are shared with TRBD2. V lost 3 bases to trimming and J lost 6 bases; unmatched junction nucleotides: 4. The CDR3 is 14 residues long. The germline V gene encodes CDR1 ENHRY and CDR2 SYGVKD. The CDR3 DNA reads as TGTGCCATCAGTGACGCGGGAGGGCCGGATACGCAGTATTTT. Translated, it gives CAISDAGGPDTQYF.

V gene TRBV28 combines with J gene TRBJ1-1, with D perhaps TRBD1 (6 bases). The CDR3 covers 14 residues. The V gene's germline CDR1 is MDHEN and CDR2 SYDVKM. V dropped 3 bases and J dropped 5 bases, with 13 bases sitting between them. As DNA, the CDR3 is TGTGCCAGCAGTTTCTTGCAGGGGAGAACTGAAGCTTTCTTT. Translated, it gives CASSFLQGRTEAFF.

V is TRBV5-1 and J is TRBJ2-1, with a weak D call TRBD1 (6 bases). CDR1 is SGHRS, CDR2 YFSETQ, per germline. CDR3 length equals 14 residues. Trimming removed 0 bases at V and 9 bases at J, with 13 bases between. CDR3 loop: CASSLVQGRGEQFF. The CDR3 DNA is TGCGCCAGCAGCTTGGTACAGGGAAGGGGTGAGCAGTTCTTC.